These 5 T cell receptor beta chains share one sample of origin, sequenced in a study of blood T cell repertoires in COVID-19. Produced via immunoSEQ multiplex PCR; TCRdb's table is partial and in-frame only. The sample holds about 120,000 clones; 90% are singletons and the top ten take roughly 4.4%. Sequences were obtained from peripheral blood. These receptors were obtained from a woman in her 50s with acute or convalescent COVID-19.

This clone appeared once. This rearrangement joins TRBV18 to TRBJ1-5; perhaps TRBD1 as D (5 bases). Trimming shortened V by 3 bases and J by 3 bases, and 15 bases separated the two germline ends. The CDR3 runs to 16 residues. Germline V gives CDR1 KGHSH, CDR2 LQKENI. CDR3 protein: CASSPDSTGHNQPQHF. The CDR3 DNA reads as TGTGCCAGCTCACCGGATTCTACAGGCCACAATCAGCCCCAGCATTTT.

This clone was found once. In DNA, the CDR3 is TGTGCCAGTAGTAAAGGCGGGTATGAAGCTTTCTTT. Translated, it gives CASSKGGYEAFF. V gene TRBV19 combines with J gene TRBJ1-1; no firm D call. Germline V gene lookup returns CDR1 LNHDA and CDR2 SQIVND (reference sequence). The ends were cut back, 4 bases at V and 7 bases at J, with 10 bases in the middle. This CDR3 has 12 amino acids. The variable domain in full, completed from reference TRBV19 and TRBJ1-1, reads DGGITQSPKYLFRKEGQNVTLSCEQNLNHDAMYWYRQDPGQGLRLIYYSQIVNDFQKGDIAEGYSVSREKKESFPLTVTSAQKNPTAFYLCASSKGGYEAFFGQGTRLTVV.

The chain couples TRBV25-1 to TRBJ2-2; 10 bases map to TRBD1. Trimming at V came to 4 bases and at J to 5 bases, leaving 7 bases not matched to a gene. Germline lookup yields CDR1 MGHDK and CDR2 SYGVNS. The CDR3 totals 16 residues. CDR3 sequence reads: CASSAPGQGVTGELFF. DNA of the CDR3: TGTGCCAGCAGTGCCCCCGGACAGGGGGTGACCGGGGAGCTGTTTTTT.

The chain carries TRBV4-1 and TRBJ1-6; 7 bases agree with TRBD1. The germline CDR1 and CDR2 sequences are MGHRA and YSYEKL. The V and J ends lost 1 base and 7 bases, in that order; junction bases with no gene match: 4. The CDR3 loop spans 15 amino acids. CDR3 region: CASSQVAGGNSPLHF. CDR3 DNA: TGCGCCAGCAGCCAAGTGGCAGGGGGAAATTCACCCCTCCACTTT.

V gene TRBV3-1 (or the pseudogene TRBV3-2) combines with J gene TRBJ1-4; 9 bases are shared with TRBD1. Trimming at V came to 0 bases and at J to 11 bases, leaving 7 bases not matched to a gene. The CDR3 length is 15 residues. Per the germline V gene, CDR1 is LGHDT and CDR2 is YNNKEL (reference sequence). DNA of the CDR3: TGTGCCAGCAGCCAAGATACACAGGGGGCAGGGAAACTGTTTTTT. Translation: CASSQDTQGAGKLFF.